The 13 T cell receptor beta chains given below trace back to one sample, sequenced in a study of blood T cell repertoires in COVID-19. This table comes from immunoSEQ multiplex PCR, and its TCRdb copy is limited to in-frame clones, with some not included. This table holds hundreds of thousands of clones, around 88% found once. The sample taken for sequencing was PBMCs or T cells enriched from blood (not recorded which). These receptors were taken from a woman aged 40 to 50 who had recovered from COVID-19.

As concerns this clone: One junction end disagrees with the germline gene, perhaps due to a read error. The V gene is TRBV6-1, the J gene TRBJ2-4, with TRBD1 matching 10 bases. There are 15 residues in the CDR3. Germline CDR1 MNHNS, CDR2 SASEGT. The CDR3 sequence is CASSELGDRGTIRYF. The CDR3 nucleotides are TGTGCCAGCAGTGAACTCGGGGACAGGGGAACTATTCGGTACTTC.

This clone was found once. The chain employs TRBV7-8 and TRBJ1-2, with D possibly being TRBD1 (5 bases). Germline values: CDR1 SGHVS, CDR2 FQNEAQ. Trimming shortened V by 0 bases and J by 7 bases, and 12 bases separated the two germline ends. The CDR3 runs to 14 residues. CDR3 nucleotides: TGTGCCAGCAGCTTAGCCCGGGGGGAGGGTGGCTACACCTTC. Its protein is CASSLARGEGGYTF. Together with reference TRBV7-8 and TRBJ1-2, the CDR3 gives the full variable domain: GAGVSQSPRYKVAKRGQDVALRCDPISGHVSLFWYQQALGQGPEFLTYFQNEAQLDKSGLPSDRFFAERPEGSVSTLKIQRTQQEDSAVYLCASSLARGEGGYTFGSGTRLTVV.

V is TRBV24-1 and J is TRBJ1-6; possible D gene TRBD1, 5 bases. The germline gives CDR1 KGHDR, CDR2 SFDVKD. The V end lost 4 bases, the J end lost 1 base, and 7 bases lay between the germline ends. The CDR3 covers 15 residues. CDR3 in DNA: TGTGCCACCAGTGACAGGGTTTCCTATAATTCACCCCTCCACTTT. It specifies CATSDRVSYNSPLHF.

The chain recombines TRBV6-1 with TRBJ2-3, with 13 bases identical to TRBD2. After removal of 0 bases from V and 5 bases from J, the junction contained 8 bases not matched to a gene. The germline V gene encodes CDR1 MNHNS and CDR2 SASEGT. The CDR3 contains 18 residues. Here the CDR3 DNA reads TGTGCCAGCAGTGAAGCGGGACTAGCGGGACGGAGACGAGATACGCAGTATTTT. Residues: CASSEAGLAGRRRDTQYF.

The chain has TRBV28 and TRBJ2-1; no firm D call. Trimming cost V 1 base and J 10 bases, with 11 bases left between them. Germline lookup yields CDR1 MDHEN and CDR2 SYDVKM. The CDR3 extends over 13 amino acids. The CDR3: CASSLYREPEQFF. CDR3 nucleotide sequence: TGTGCCAGCAGTTTATACCGAGAACCCGAGCAGTTCTTC.

The CDR3 DNA reads as TGTGCCAGCAGCTTGGAGCTTTATTGGACACCTTCCTACGAGCAGTACTTC. It yields the protein CASSLELYWTPSYEQYF. The chain carries TRBV5-6 and TRBJ2-7, with D tentatively TRBD1 (5 bases). This CDR3 is built from 17 residues. Trimming took 0 bases from V and 1 from J, leaving 17 bases between them. Germline assignment: CDR1 SGHDT and CDR2 YYEEEE.

The CDR3, as DNA: TGTGCCAGCAGCCCGGGACTAGCGGGAAAGGATGAGCAGTTCTTC. Translating it yields CASSPGLAGKDEQFF. This chain joins TRBV5-4 and TRBJ2-1, with TRBD2 matching 13 bases. The length of the CDR3 is 15 residues. V gave up 4 bases and J gave up 8 bases; unmatched junction bases: 6. Looked up from germline, CDR1 is SGHNT and CDR2 is YYREEE (reference sequence).

The chain recombines TRBV7-2 with TRBJ1-6, with 11 nucleotides matching TRBD1. Germline CDR1 SGHTA, CDR2 FQGNSA. This CDR3 contains 15 residues. After removal of 3 bases from V and 10 bases from J, the junction contained 5 bases not matched to a gene. This CDR3 reads CASSFGQGAESPLHF. As DNA, the CDR3 is TGTGCCAGCAGCTTTGGACAGGGGGCTGAATCACCCCTCCACTTT.

The chain recombines TRBV4-3 with TRBJ2-1; 9 positions agree with TRBD2. Trimming took 4 bases from V and 7 from J; bases not matched to a gene: 11. The CDR3 is made up of 16 amino acids. Germline V lookup: CDR1 LGHNA, CDR2 YSLEER. CDR3 residues: CASSRSGAGGRNEQFF. Here the CDR3 DNA reads TGCGCCAGCAGCCGCTCGGGGGCGGGAGGGAGGAATGAGCAGTTCTTC.

Concerning this clone itself: Germline and junction disagree at one end, which may indicate a read error. The chain carries TRBV19 and TRBJ1-1; 9 bases align to TRBD1. Germline V gene data show CDR1 as LNHDA and CDR2 as SQIVND (reference sequence). CDR3 length: 14 amino acids. CDR3 DNA: TGTGCCAGTAGTTGGACAGGGGAGAACTCTGAAGCTTTCTTT. Amino acids: CASSWTGENSEAFF.

The rearrangement joins TRBV19 to TRBJ2-1; 9 nucleotides align to TRBD2. J gave up 7 bases and V 8 bases, and 12 bases lay outside the gene matches. This CDR3 contains 15 residues. The V gene's germline CDR1 is LNHDA and CDR2 SQIVND (reference sequence). CDR3 sequence reads: CASVDHGTSSNEQFF. The CDR3 DNA sequence: TGTGCCAGTGTAGATCATGGGACTAGCTCTAATGAGCAGTTCTTC.

Concerning this clone itself: One end of the junction fails to match germline, which may point to a read error. J is TRBJ2-2 and V is TRBV11-3, with 8 nucleotides matching TRBD1. CDR1 and CDR2 (germline): SGHNT, YENEEA. This CDR3 is 16 amino acids long. The CDR3 nucleotides read TGTGCCAGCAGCGGACACAGGGGGTCGTTCTGTCGGGGAGCTGTTTTT. The encoded protein is CASSGHRGSFCRGAVF. The full variable domain, rest sourced from reference TRBV11-3 and TRBJ2-2, is EAGVVQSPRYKIIEKKQPVAFWCNPISGHNTLYWYLQNLGQGPELLIRYENEEAVDDSQLPKDRFSAERLKGVDSTLKIQPAELGDSAVYLCASSGHRGSFCRGAVFGEGSRLTVL.

The sample holds one count of this clone. The chain uses TRBV30 and TRBJ2-1; TRBD2 aligns across 8 bases. CDR1 is GTSNPN and CDR2 is SVGIG in the germline V gene (reference sequence). Trimming removed 5 bases from V and 9 bases from J; junction bases left unmatched: 6. The CDR3 totals 12 residues. The CDR3 sequence: CAWGAGVFEQFF. The CDR3 DNA follows: TGTGCCTGGGGAGCGGGAGTTTTTGAGCAGTTCTTC. The full variable domain, rest sourced from reference TRBV30 and TRBJ2-1, is SQTIHQWPATLVQPVGSPLSLECTVEGTSNPNLYWYRQAAGRGLQLLFYSVGIGQISSEVPQNLSASRPQDRQFILSSKKLLLSDSGFYLCAWGAGVFEQFFGPGTRLTVL.